These 15 T cell receptor beta chains were all obtained from the same sample, sequenced in a study of T cell responses to AZD1222 COVID-19 vaccine. TCRdb's table, derived via immunoSEQ multiplex PCR, lists solely in-frame clones and lacks some. Altogether tens of thousands of clones are present, about three quarters being singletons, with the ten largest covering about 46%. The specimen was peripheral blood, collected 28 days after the second AZD1222 dose. Receptor source: an adult who received the AZD1222 COVID-19 vaccine.

The chain joins TRBV5-1 to TRBJ1-1, with 10 bases matching TRBD1. The V and J ends lost 5 bases and 5 bases, in that order; junction bases with no gene match: 9. The CDR3 runs 15 residues. Germline CDR1 and CDR2: SGHRS and YFSETQ. In DNA form, the CDR3 reads TGCGCCAGCAGATTTTCCAGGACAGGGGGGACTGAAGCTTTCTTT. It translates to CASRFSRTGGTEAFF. Based on the CDR3 plus reference TRBV5-1 and TRBJ1-1, the full variable domain is KAGVTQTPRYLIKTRGQQVTLSCSPISGHRSVSWYQQTPGQGLQFLFEYFSETQRNKGNFPGRFSGRQFSNSRSEMNVSTLELGDSALYLCASRFSRTGGTEAFFGQGTRLTVV.

Only one count was recorded for this clone. The chain joins TRBV18 to TRBJ1-3; D is unclear. The CDR3 is made up of 14 amino acids. V was shortened by 5 bases and J by 2 bases, with 10 bases between the two germline ends. Germline V gene data show CDR1 as KGHSH and CDR2 as LQKENI. The CDR3 DNA sequence: TGTGCCAGCTCATCTTCTAGCACTGGAAACACCATATATTTT. Its translation: CASSSSSTGNTIYF.

This clone was seen only once. The chain recombines TRBV6-2 or TRBV6-3 with TRBJ2-7, with D tentatively TRBD2 (6 bases). The CDR3 spans 13 residues. Germline V gene lookup returns CDR1 MNHEY and CDR2 SVGEGT. V was trimmed by 3 bases and J by 7 bases, leaving 13 bases between them. CDR3 DNA: TGTGCCAGCAGTTATAGGGGACTTTGGGAGCAGTACTTC. Its translation: CASSYRGLWEQYF.

The V call is TRBV7-9, the J call TRBJ2-1; D is unclear. Trimming took off 5 bases at V and 2 bases at J, with 4 bases between the two ends. Per the germline V gene, CDR1 is SEHNR and CDR2 is FQNEAQ (reference sequence). CDR3 size: 12 residues. CDR3 protein: CASSPAYNEQFF. The CDR3 DNA follows: TGTGCCAGCAGCCCCGCCTACAATGAGCAGTTCTTC.

The chain combines TRBV6-5 with TRBJ2-1; 10 bases match TRBD2. J was trimmed by 10 bases and V by 4 bases; bases with no gene match: 7. The V gene's germline CDR1 is MNHEY and CDR2 SVGAGI. The CDR3 covers 14 residues. The CDR3 region is CASSLASGSREQFF. The CDR3 region has the DNA TGTGCCAGCAGTTTGGCTAGCGGGAGTAGAGAGCAGTTCTTC.

V gene TRBV28 combines with J gene TRBJ1-5; D gene uncertain. The CDR3 is 14 residues long. Germline assignment: CDR1 MDHEN and CDR2 SYDVKM. V lost 4 bases and J 0 bases, leaving 7 bases between the germline ends. The CDR3 protein is CASSSAPSNQPQHF. The DNA for the CDR3 is TGTGCCAGCAGTTCGGCACCTAGCAATCAGCCCCAGCATTTT.

V is TRBV19 and J is TRBJ2-7, with 10 bases that match TRBD2. V dropped 1 base and J dropped 2; count of bases not matched to a gene: 5. The CDR3 is made up of 16 amino acids. Germline assignment: CDR1 LNHDA and CDR2 SQIVND (reference sequence). DNA for the CDR3: TGTGCCAGTAGTATAGGGACTAGCGGTCTTCCCTACGAGCAGTACTTC. This sequence encodes CASSIGTSGLPYEQYF.

The CDR3 reads CASSTIAGTSNSPLHF. The CDR3 DNA is TGTGCCAGTAGTACAATAGCCGGGACCTCCAATTCACCCCTCCACTTT. This chain links TRBV19 with TRBJ1-6, with D possibly TRBD1 on 5 matching bases. V was shortened by 4 bases and J by 7 bases, with 17 bases between the two germline ends. This CDR3 region has 16 residues. CDR1 and CDR2 from the germline V gene are LNHDA and SQIVND (reference sequence). The full variable domain, completed using reference TRBV19 and TRBJ1-6, is DGGITQSPKYLFRKEGQNVTLSCEQNLNHDAMYWYRQDPGQGLRLIYYSQIVNDFQKGDIAEGYSVSREKKESFPLTVTSAQKNPTAFYLCASSTIAGTSNSPLHFGNGTRLTVT.

This chain joins TRBV11-2 and TRBJ2-2, with D unclear. The germline V and J ends were trimmed by 2 bases and 5 bases, with 12 bases remaining between them. This CDR3 contains 15 residues. Per germline, CDR1 SGHAT and CDR2 FQNNGV. The CDR3 DNA follows: TGTGCCAGCAGCTTATTCCGACTTTCGACCGGGGAGCTGTTTTTT. It specifies CASSLFRLSTGELFF.

This chain links TRBV28 with TRBJ1-4; tentative D call: TRBD1 (6 bases). The ends were cut back, 5 bases at V and 10 bases at J, with 17 bases in the middle. The germline gives CDR1 MDHEN, CDR2 SYDVKM. The CDR3 runs to 14 residues. The CDR3 here is CASSLQGGGGKLFF. In DNA form, the CDR3 reads TGTGCCAGCAGTCTACAGGGAGGGGGAGGAAAACTGTTTTTT.

This clone appeared a single time. J is TRBJ1-5 and V is TRBV30, with D unclear. The CDR3 totals 13 residues. CDR1 GTSNPN and CDR2 SVGIG come from the germline V gene (reference sequence). The V end was cut by 5 bases, the J end by 0 bases, with 8 bases between. CDR3 loop: CAWGYYSNQPQHF. The CDR3 nucleotides are TGTGCCTGGGGTTACTATAGCAATCAGCCCCAGCATTTT.

J is TRBJ2-5 and V is TRBV7-9, with D hard to call. The V gene's germline CDR1 is SEHNR and CDR2 FQNEAQ (reference sequence). V lost 5 bases and J 4 bases, leaving 17 bases between the germline ends. The CDR3 sequence is 15 residues long. CDR3 protein: CASSLPGQTSETQYF. The CDR3 DNA sequence: TGTGCCAGCAGCCTCCCGGGTCAAACTTCAGAGACCCAGTACTTC.

The chain carries TRBV28 and TRBJ1-5; TRBD1 is a possible D gene (6 bases). The CDR3 is 16 amino acids. V lost 5 bases to trimming and J lost 2 bases, with 16 bases between them. Germline CDR1 is MDHEN and CDR2 is SYDVKM. The CDR3 sequence: CASSVGGAKGNQPQHF. Written as DNA, the CDR3 is TGTGCCAGCAGTGTCGGGGGGGCTAAGGGCAATCAGCCCCAGCATTTT.

The V and J genes are TRBV11-2 and TRBJ2-7; the D gene is possibly TRBD2 (5 bases). The V end lost 2 bases, the J end lost 4 bases, and 12 bases lay between the germline ends. The germline gives CDR1 SGHAT, CDR2 FQNNGV. The CDR3 loop spans 14 amino acids. The CDR3 DNA reads as TGTGCCAGCAGCTTAACGGGGTACGAATACGAGCAGTACTTC. It translates to CASSLTGYEYEQYF.

The chain employs TRBV19 and TRBJ2-5, with D perhaps TRBD2 (6 bases). The germline V gene encodes CDR1 LNHDA and CDR2 SQIVND (reference sequence). V was shortened by 0 bases and J by 3 bases, with 14 bases between the two germline ends. The CDR3 totals 16 residues. The CDR3 region has the DNA TGTGCCAGTAGTATAGATTCTTTTGCGGGGAAAGAGACCCAGTACTTC. Translation gives CASSIDSFAGKETQYF.